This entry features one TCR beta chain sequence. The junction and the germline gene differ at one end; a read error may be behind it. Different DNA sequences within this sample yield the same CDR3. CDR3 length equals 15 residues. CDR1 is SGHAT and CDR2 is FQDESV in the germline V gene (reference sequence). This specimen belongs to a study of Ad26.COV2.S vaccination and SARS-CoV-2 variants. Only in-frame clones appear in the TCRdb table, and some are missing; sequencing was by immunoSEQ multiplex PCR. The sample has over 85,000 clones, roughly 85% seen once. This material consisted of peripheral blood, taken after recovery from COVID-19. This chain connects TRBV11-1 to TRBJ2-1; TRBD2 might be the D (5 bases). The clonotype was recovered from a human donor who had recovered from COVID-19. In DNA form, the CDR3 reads TGTGCCAGCAGCTTAGGAGGGAGTACAAATAATGAGCAATTCTTC. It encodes CASSLGGSTNNEQFF.